One and the same sample provided the 16 T cell receptor beta chains below, sequenced in a study of T cell responses to AZD1222 COVID-19 vaccine. Profiling relied on immunoSEQ multiplex PCR, and the TCRdb table lists in-frame clones only, not all of them. This sample has 100,000 to 150,000 clones, with 88% found just once. Sequenced material: peripheral blood, taken on day 0 of AZD1222 vaccination. These receptors were collected from an adult in good health.

The chain uses TRBV24-1 and TRBJ2-5; 9 bases fit TRBD2. CDR1 is KGHDR and CDR2 is SFDVKD in the germline V gene. This CDR3 comprises 17 residues. The junction had 14 bases not matched to a gene; V was cut back by 5 bases and J by 5 bases. The CDR3 sequence: CATSALQGGGAEETQYF. CDR3 nucleotide sequence: TGTGCCACCAGTGCCCTCCAGGGCGGGGGGGCCGAGGAGACCCAGTACTTC.

The gene calls are TRBV6-5 and TRBJ2-5; TRBD2 agrees at 8 bases. V shed 7 bases, J shed 1 base, and the junction held 5 bases outside the gene matches. CDR1 and CDR2 (germline): MNHEY, SVGAGI. This CDR3 is 14 amino acids long. CDR3 residues: CASTAGGFQETQYF. CDR3 sequence (DNA): TGTGCCAGCACGGCGGGGGGCTTCCAAGAGACCCAGTACTTC.

The count of this clone is one. The chain combines TRBV6-5 with TRBJ1-2; the D is unclear. This CDR3 spans 14 amino acids. Trimming stripped 0 bases from V and 5 bases from J, with 10 bases between. In germline, CDR1 is MNHEY, CDR2 SVGAGI. The DNA of the CDR3 is TGTGCCAGCAGTTACTCGGCTACTACGTATGGCTACACCTTC. Amino acids: CASSYSATTYGYTF.

The J gene is TRBJ2-5, the V gene TRBV7-2; D is possibly TRBD1 (6 bases). The CDR3 is made up of 15 amino acids. CDR1 is SGHTA and CDR2 is FQGNSA in the germline V gene. V gave up 2 bases and J gave up 1 base, with 11 bases separating them. CDR3 DNA: TGTGCCAGCAGCTTAATCACAGGGACCCAAGAGACCCAGTACTTC. Its protein is CASSLITGTQETQYF.

The rearrangement links TRBV2 to TRBJ1-2; D remains ambiguous. The CDR3 is 14 residues long. With 6 bases removed from V and 0 bases from J, the gap between germline ends came to 11 bases. CDR1 and CDR2 (germline): SNHLY, FYNNEI. The CDR3 loop reads CASRETLTNYGYTF. The CDR3 nucleotides read TGTGCCAGCAGGGAGACGCTGACTAACTATGGCTACACCTTC.

V and J are TRBV12-3 or TRBV12-4 and TRBJ1-1; weak D call: TRBD1 (5 bases). This CDR3 spans 13 amino acids. Trimming removed 2 bases from V and 4 bases from J, with 8 bases in between. This CDR3 reads CASSLKGTTEAFF. The CDR3 DNA reads TGTGCCAGCAGTTTAAAAGGGACCACTGAAGCTTTCTTT.

The chain is built from TRBV15 and TRBJ2-7, with D possibly matching TRBD2 (5 bases). Germline CDR1 LNHNV, CDR2 YYDKDF (reference sequence). The CDR3 extends over 12 amino acids. Trimming took off 9 bases at V and 6 bases at J, with 15 bases between the two ends. The CDR3 spells CATATPSGEQYF. The CDR3 DNA sequence: TGTGCCACAGCTACGCCCAGCGGCGAGCAGTACTTC. Variable domain in full (rest from reference TRBV15 and TRBJ2-7): DAMVIQNPRYQVTQFGKPVTLSCSQTLNHNVMYWYQQKSSQAPKLLFHYYDKDFNNEADTPDNFQSRRPNTSFCFLDIRSPGLGDTAMYLCATATPSGEQYFGPGTRLTVT.

As regards this clone: Other DNA variants within this sample encode the same CDR3. CDR3 in amino acids: CASSLTGYEQYF. The CDR3 DNA is TGTGCCAGCAGCCTTACAGGGTATGAGCAGTACTTC. This chain uses TRBV7-2 with TRBJ2-7; tentative D call: TRBD1 (6 bases). This CDR3 is 12 amino acids long. Germline loops: CDR1 SGHTA, CDR2 FQGNSA. V was clipped by 5 bases and J by 7 bases, with 12 bases between them. Together with reference TRBV7-2 and TRBJ2-7, the CDR3 gives the full variable domain: GAGVSQSPSNKVTEKGKDVELRCDPISGHTALYWYRQSLGQGLEFLIYFQGNSAPDKSGLPSDRFSAERTGGSVSTLTIQRTQQEDSAVYLCASSLTGYEQYFGPGTRLTVT.

This clone appeared a single time. The V call is TRBV24-1, the J call TRBJ2-2; 7 positions agree with TRBD1. The CDR3 is 17 residues long. Losses at the gene ends were 4 bases for V and 0 bases for J; bases not matched to a gene: 7. Germline lookup yields CDR1 KGHDR and CDR2 SFDVKD. In nucleotides, the CDR3 is TGTGCCACCAGTGACAGAGGGACAGCAGCGAACACCGGGGAGCTGTTTTTT. Translated, it gives CATSDRGTAANTGELFF.

The chain employs TRBV5-4 and TRBJ2-5; D possibly corresponds to TRBD2 (5 bases). The CDR3 contains 13 residues. Trimming took 4 bases from V and 2 from J, leaving 9 bases between them. The germline gives CDR1 SGHNT, CDR2 YYREEE (reference sequence). CDR3 sequence reads: CASSIGMQETQYF. CDR3 nucleotide sequence: TGTGCCAGCAGCATCGGGATGCAAGAGACCCAGTACTTC.

The chain carries TRBV24-1 and TRBJ1-2, with 10 bases matching TRBD1. CDR3 length: 16 amino acids. V dropped 0 bases and J dropped 4; count of bases not matched to a gene: 4. CDR1 and CDR2 from the germline V gene are KGHDR and SFDVKD. CDR3 protein: CATSDLWTGGIYGYTF. The DNA for the CDR3 is TGTGCCACCAGTGATTTGTGGACAGGGGGTATCTATGGCTACACCTTC.

This chain links TRBV6-1 with TRBJ1-6; D call uncertain. Germline CDR1 is MNHNS and CDR2 is SASEGT. CDR3 length equals 13 residues. V gave up 1 base and J gave up 10 bases, with 8 bases separating them. The CDR3 sequence: CASSEGVGSPLHF. The CDR3 DNA reads as TGTGCCAGCAGTGAAGGGGTCGGCTCACCCCTCCACTTT.

This clone came up once. J is TRBJ1-4 and V is TRBV4-2, with D uncertain. CDR3 size: 14 residues. V lost 0 bases and J 8 bases, leaving 10 bases between the germline ends. Germline values: CDR1 LGHNA, CDR2 YNFKEQ. CDR3 protein: CASSQDRSLEKLFF. The CDR3 region has the DNA TGTGCCAGCAGCCAAGACAGGAGCCTAGAAAAACTGTTTTTT.

This chain joins TRBV10-3 and TRBJ2-2, with D maybe TRBD1 (6 bases). Germline-derived CDR1 and CDR2 are ENHRY and SYGVKD. The CDR3 runs to 15 residues. V lost 3 bases to trimming and J lost 5 bases, with 13 bases between them. This chain's CDR3 is CAISESSGVTGELFF. In DNA, the CDR3 is TGTGCCATCAGTGAATCTTCAGGGGTGACCGGGGAGCTGTTTTTT.

The rearrangement joins TRBV19 to TRBJ2-5; D uncertain. CDR1 is LNHDA and CDR2 is SQIVND in the germline V gene (reference sequence). V lost 3 bases and J lost 4, with 18 bases in between. The CDR3 totals 16 residues. Here the CDR3 DNA reads TGTGCCAGTAGTATGGACGGCTCCCCGCGTCGAGAGACCCAGTACTTC. Amino acid sequence: CASSMDGSPRRETQYF.

This rearrangement joins TRBV6-5 to TRBJ1-2; no firm D call. CDR3 length: 14 residues. Germline V gene data show CDR1 as MNHEY and CDR2 as SVGAGI. V lost 7 bases and J lost 8, with 20 bases in between. In DNA, the CDR3 is TGTGCCAGCACCTCAAGACACTCGACGGAAGGCTACACCTTC. It encodes CASTSRHSTEGYTF.